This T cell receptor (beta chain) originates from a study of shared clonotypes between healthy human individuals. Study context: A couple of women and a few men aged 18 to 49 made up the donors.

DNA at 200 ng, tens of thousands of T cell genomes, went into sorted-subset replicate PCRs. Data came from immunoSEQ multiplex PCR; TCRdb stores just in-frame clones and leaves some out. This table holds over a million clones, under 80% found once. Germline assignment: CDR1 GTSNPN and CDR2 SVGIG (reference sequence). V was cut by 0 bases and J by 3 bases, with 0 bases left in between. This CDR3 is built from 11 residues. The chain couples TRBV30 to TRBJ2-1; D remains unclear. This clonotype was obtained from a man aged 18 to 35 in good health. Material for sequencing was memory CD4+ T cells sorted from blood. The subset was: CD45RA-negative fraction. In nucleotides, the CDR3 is TGTGCCTGGAGTGTCTACAATGAGCAGTTCTTC. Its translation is CAWSVYNEQFF.